The table lists the clone carrying this TCR beta chain with a few counts. The CDR3 consists of 12 residues. Trimming stripped 4 bases from V and 3 bases from J, with 6 bases between. Germline-derived CDR1 and CDR2 are SNHLY and FYNNEI. Sample-barcoded 5' priming and a J-beta primer mix drove a second PCR of about 6 to 12 cycles. TCRdb independently ran MiXCR on the 5' RACE reads; one entry per CDR3 protein. This table has 600,000 or so distinct CDR3 sequences, roughly 21% appearing once. The sample belongs to a study of blood T cells in healthy people across ages. PBMCs, at least 6.5 million per sample, were isolated.

The chain combines TRBV2 with TRBJ2-5, with D unclear. Sequenced material: blood. The receptor was derived from a man between 65 and 85 years old in good health. The CDR3 is CASSVVEETQYF. The CDR3 DNA reads TGTGCCAGCAGTGTTGTGGAAGAGACCCAGTACTTC.